The 12 T cell receptor beta chains below all came from one sample that was sequenced in a study of T-cell reconstitution after alpha-beta-depleted transplantation in children. Unique molecular identifiers were built into the TCRbeta library. MiXCR was run by TCRdb on the PCR reads, yielding one entry per CDR3 protein. The sample shows about 640,000 distinct CDR3 sequences, roughly 13% of them seen only once. Sequenced material: PBMCs, mostly from graft donor cells, taken 360 days after TCRalphabeta/CD19-depleted stem cell transplant. These receptors were collected from a male patient aged 10 to 17 who had a stem cell transplant for acute myeloid leukemia, so the T cells may come from the graft donor.

This clonotype has at least ten counts. V is TRBV28 and J is TRBJ2-7; the D gene is possibly TRBD2 (6 bases). CDR1 and CDR2 (germline): MDHEN, SYDVKM. CDR3 size: 15 residues. V was shortened by 2 bases and J by 0 bases, with 11 bases between the two germline ends. The CDR3 here is CASSLRLGDSYEQYF. Written as DNA, the CDR3 is TGTGCCAGCAGTTTACGACTAGGAGACTCCTACGAGCAGTACTTC. Full variable domain (remainder filled in from reference TRBV28 and TRBJ2-7): DVKVTQSSRYLVKRTGEKVFLECVQDMDHENMFWYRQDPGLGLRLIYFSYDVKMKEKGDIPEGYSVSREKKERFSLILESASTNQTSMYLCASSLRLGDSYEQYFGPGTRLTVT.

This clonotype was recorded many times. V gene TRBV7-2 combines with J gene TRBJ2-5, with D unresolved. CDR1 and CDR2 (germline): SGHTA, FQGNSA. This CDR3 has 14 amino acids. With 5 bases removed from V and 1 base from J, the gap between germline ends came to 11 bases. CDR3 DNA: TGTGCCAGCAGCCTCTACAGCCTCCAAGAGACCCAGTACTTC. It yields the protein CASSLYSLQETQYF. Together with reference TRBV7-2 and TRBJ2-5, the CDR3 gives the full variable domain: GAGVSQSPSNKVTEKGKDVELRCDPISGHTALYWYRQSLGQGLEFLIYFQGNSAPDKSGLPSDRFSAERTGGSVSTLTIQRTQQEDSAVYLCASSLYSLQETQYFGPGTRLLVL.

The rearrangement uses TRBV5-6 and TRBJ2-3, with 7 positions matching TRBD2. Trimming cost V 2 bases and J 5 bases; bases outside gene matches: 5. CDR1 and CDR2 from the germline V gene are SGHDT and YYEEEE. CDR3 size: 14 residues. The CDR3 loop reads CASSFPSSGDTQYF. Written as DNA, the CDR3 is TGTGCCAGCAGCTTTCCGTCTAGCGGAGATACGCAGTATTTT.

The chain combines TRBV29-1 with TRBJ1-5; TRBD1 is a possible D gene (5 bases). Trimming left V 6 bases short and J 4 bases short, with 13 bases between. This CDR3 contains 13 residues. Germline V gene data show CDR1 as SQVTM and CDR2 as ANQGSEA. CDR3 sequence (DNA): TGCAGCGTCACCGGGACCCCTAATCAGCCCCAGCATTTT. Translated: CSVTGTPNQPQHF.

This clonotype was seen ten or more times. V gene TRBV10-3 combines with J gene TRBJ2-7; the D is unclear. The CDR3 runs 16 residues. CDR1 and CDR2 from the germline V gene are ENHRY and SYGVKD. Trimming took 2 bases from V and 0 from J, leaving 14 bases between them. CDR3 in amino acids: CAISEIPSKNSYEQYF. CDR3 coding DNA: TGTGCCATCAGTGAGATACCCAGCAAGAACTCCTACGAGCAGTACTTC.

This clonotype has only a few counts. V gene TRBV27 combines with J gene TRBJ2-1; TRBD2 aligns across 14 bases. The V gene's germline CDR1 is MNHEY and CDR2 SMNVEV (reference sequence). CDR3 size: 17 residues. With V trimmed by 6 bases and J by 0 bases, 4 bases remained unmatched. This chain's CDR3 is CASSRGTSGSSYNEQFF. For the CDR3, the DNA is TGTGCCAGCAGCCGCGGGACTAGCGGGAGCTCCTACAATGAGCAGTTCTTC.

This clonotype was counted a few times. The CDR3 is CLEGGVSTDTQYF. CDR3 nucleotides: TGCTTAGAAGGCGGGGTTAGCACAGATACGCAGTATTTT. The J gene is TRBJ2-3, the V gene TRBV20-1, with TRBD2 as a possible D gene (6 bases). The germline V gene encodes CDR1 DFQATT and CDR2 SNEGSKA (reference sequence). This CDR3 region has 13 residues.

This clonotype was counted ten times or more. The chain is built from TRBV7-6 and TRBJ2-7; possibly TRBD2 for D (5 bases). Per germline, CDR1 SGHVS and CDR2 FNYEAQ. The CDR3 covers 16 residues. Trimming cost V 4 bases and J 0 bases, with 16 bases left between them. CDR3 loop: CASSSRDSIHSYEQYF. As DNA, the CDR3 is TGTGCCAGCAGCTCGAGGGATTCAATACACTCCTACGAGCAGTACTTC.

As DNA, the CDR3 is TGTGCCAGCAGTGCCCGCCGCCCCGCTCGCGGGAGGTTCACAGATACGCAGTATTTT. Its translation is CASSARRPARGRFTDTQYF. The chain combines TRBV28 with TRBJ2-3; 8 positions agree with TRBD2. Germline trimming cut 5 bases from V and 2 bases from J; bases unmatched to any gene: 18. This CDR3 has 19 amino acids. The germline V gene encodes CDR1 MDHEN and CDR2 SYDVKM. Variable domain in full (rest from reference TRBV28 and TRBJ2-3): DVKVTQSSRYLVKRTGEKVFLECVQDMDHENMFWYRQDPGLGLRLIYFSYDVKMKEKGDIPEGYSVSREKKERFSLILESASTNQTSMYLCASSARRPARGRFTDTQYFGPGTRLTVL.

This clonotype was detected ten times or more. The rearrangement links TRBV28 to TRBJ2-7; 8 nucleotides line up with TRBD1. With V trimmed by 1 base and J by 7 bases, 9 bases remained unmatched. Germline values: CDR1 MDHEN, CDR2 SYDVKM. The CDR3 has 15 residues. As DNA, the CDR3 is TGTGCCAGCAGTTTATTAGGACAGGGCCCCCTGGAGCAGTACTTC. Protein sequence: CASSLLGQGPLEQYF. The complete variable domain, with remaining parts taken from reference TRBV28 and TRBJ2-7, reads DVKVTQSSRYLVKRTGEKVFLECVQDMDHENMFWYRQDPGLGLRLIYFSYDVKMKEKGDIPEGYSVSREKKERFSLILESASTNQTSMYLCASSLLGQGPLEQYFGPGTRLTVT.

This clonotype was seen repeatedly, ten times or more. The V gene is TRBV28, the J gene TRBJ2-6; unclear D gene. CDR1 and CDR2 (germline): MDHEN, SYDVKM. V was shortened by 10 bases and J by 0 bases, with 13 bases between the two germline ends. The CDR3 is 15 amino acids. The chain's CDR3 is CAITNSYSGANVLTF. Here the CDR3 DNA reads TGTGCCATCACCAATTCCTACTCTGGGGCCAACGTCCTGACTTTC.

A few counts support this clonotype. This chain connects TRBV28 to TRBJ1-1, with D unclear. Germline lookup yields CDR1 MDHEN and CDR2 SYDVKM. The CDR3 contains 14 residues. Trimming removed 4 bases at V and 4 bases at J, with 13 bases between. The CDR3 protein is CASSSLPMRTEAFF. CDR3 DNA: TGTGCCAGCAGTTCTTTGCCCATGCGCACTGAAGCTTTCTTT.